This T cell receptor beta chain emerged from a study of shared clonotypes between healthy human individuals. Every immunoSEQ plate was one replicate of a subset's evenly spread DNA. TCRdb's table, derived via immunoSEQ multiplex PCR, lists solely in-frame clones and lacks some. The sample carries hundreds of thousands of clones, approximately 79% recorded once. Germline V gene lookup returns CDR1 ENHRY and CDR2 SYGVKD. The trim removed 7 bases at V and 3 bases at J, leaving 4 bases unmatched. This CDR3 has 15 residues. This chain joins TRBV10-3 and TRBJ2-2; 11 nucleotides match TRBD1. This sequence originates from a woman in her thirties in good health. The source material was memory CD4+ T cells sorted from blood. Subset in this sample: CD45RA-negative fraction. CDR3 coding DNA: TGTGCCATCACCCCGGGACAGGGGGACACCGGGGAGCTGTTTTTT. Translated, it gives CAITPGQGDTGELFF.